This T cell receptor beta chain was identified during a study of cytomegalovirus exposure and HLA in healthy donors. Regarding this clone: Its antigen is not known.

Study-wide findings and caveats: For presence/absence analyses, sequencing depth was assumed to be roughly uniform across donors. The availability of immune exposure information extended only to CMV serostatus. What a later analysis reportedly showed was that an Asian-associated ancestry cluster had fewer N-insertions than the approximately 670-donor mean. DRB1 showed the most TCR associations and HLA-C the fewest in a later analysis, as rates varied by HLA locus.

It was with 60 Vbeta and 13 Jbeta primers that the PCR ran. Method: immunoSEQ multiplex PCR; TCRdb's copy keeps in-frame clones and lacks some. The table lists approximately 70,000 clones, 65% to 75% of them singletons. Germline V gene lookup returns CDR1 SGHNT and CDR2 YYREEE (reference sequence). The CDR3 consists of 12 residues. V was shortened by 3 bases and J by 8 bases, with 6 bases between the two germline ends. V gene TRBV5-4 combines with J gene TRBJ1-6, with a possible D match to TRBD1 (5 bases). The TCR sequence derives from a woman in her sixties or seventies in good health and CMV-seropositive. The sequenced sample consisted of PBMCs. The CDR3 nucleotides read TGTGCCAGCAGCTGGGGGGATTCACCCCTCCACTTT. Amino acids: CASSWGDSPLHF.